One sample yielded the 18 T cell receptor beta chains listed below, sequenced in a study of OX40 agonist ivuxolimab in advanced cancers. Profiled with immunoSEQ multiplex PCR; TCRdb holds only in-frame clones, not every one. The table lists fewer than 85,000 clones, around 92% of them singletons. This sample comprised CD4+ or CD8+ T cells sorted from blood, obtained in a trial of the OX40 agonist ivuxolimab. These receptors were obtained from an adult with an advanced solid tumor such as melanoma, head and neck, liver or kidney cancer.

V gene TRBV5-6 combines with J gene TRBJ2-3; D possibly corresponds to TRBD1 (5 bases). Trimming removed 7 bases from V and 1 base from J, with 16 bases in between. Per the germline V gene, CDR1 is SGHDT and CDR2 is YYEEEE. This CDR3 region has 15 residues. CDR3 bases: TGTGCCAGCGCCTATCAGGGTGGGGGCACAGATACGCAGTATTTT. Protein sequence: CASAYQGGGTDTQYF.

This clone was recorded once. The chain has TRBV4-1 and TRBJ2-7, with D perhaps matching TRBD1 (6 bases). The V gene lost 1 base and the J gene lost 1 base, with 8 bases spanning the gap. CDR1 and CDR2 from the germline V gene are MGHRA and YSYEKL. The CDR3 has 14 amino acids. The CDR3 protein is CASSQGTASYEQYF. CDR3 coding DNA: TGCGCCAGCAGCCAAGGGACAGCGTCCTACGAGCAGTACTTC.

This clone was observed a single time. The rearrangement joins TRBV7-6 to TRBJ2-3; possible D gene TRBD1, 6 bases. Germline CDR1 and CDR2: SGHVS and FNYEAQ. This CDR3 has 15 amino acids. V lost 0 bases, J lost 4 bases, and 11 bases lay in between. The CDR3 region is CASSLAGAIADTQYF. The CDR3 region has the DNA TGTGCCAGCAGCTTAGCGGGGGCGATTGCAGATACGCAGTATTTT.

The chain uses TRBV29-1 and TRBJ1-1, with 7 bases lining up with TRBD1. Unmatched junction bases numbered 1, after V lost 5 bases and J lost 4 bases. Per germline, CDR1 SQVTM and CDR2 ANQGSEA. This CDR3 has 11 amino acids. DNA of the CDR3: TGCAGCGTTCGACAGGGCACTGAAGCTTTCTTT. Protein sequence: CSVRQGTEAFF. The complete variable domain, with remaining parts taken from reference TRBV29-1 and TRBJ1-1, reads SAVISQKPSRDICQRGTSLTIQCQVDSQVTMMFWYRQQPGQSLTLIATANQGSEATYESGFVIDKFPISRPNLTFSTLTVSNMSPEDSSIYLCSVRQGTEAFFGQGTRLTVV.

CDR3 bases: TGTGCCAGCAGCCACCGGGACGGTGAAACTCAGCCCCAGCATTTT. Residues: CASSHRDGETQPQHF. This chain joins TRBV14 and TRBJ1-5, with D tentatively TRBD1 (5 bases). The CDR3 runs to 15 residues. Trimming removed 3 bases at V and 6 bases at J, with 15 bases between. Germline assignment: CDR1 SGHDN and CDR2 FVKESK.

The V and J genes are TRBV11-2 and TRBJ2-5; 8 nucleotides agree with TRBD1. There are 16 residues in the CDR3. The J segment lost 1 base and the V segment lost 5 bases, leaving 9 bases of the junction unmatched. The V gene's germline CDR1 is SGHAT and CDR2 FQNNGV. This chain's CDR3 is CASSPTTGQGQETQYF. The DNA of the CDR3 is TGTGCCAGCAGCCCGACCACAGGACAGGGCCAAGAGACCCAGTACTTC.

This clone has only one observation. Written as DNA, the CDR3 is TGTGCCAGCAGTTACTCCCGAGGGGACTATTCCTACGAGCAGTACTTC. It translates to CASSYSRGDYSYEQYF. The V gene is TRBV27, the J gene TRBJ2-7, with 7 bases fitting TRBD2. This CDR3 comprises 16 residues. In germline, CDR1 is MNHEY, CDR2 SMNVEV (reference sequence). V lost 4 bases, J lost 1 base, and 10 bases stayed unmatched.

The V and J genes are TRBV11-1 and TRBJ1-1; no clear D. V lost 0 bases and J lost 4, with 6 bases in between. Germline V CDR1 and CDR2: SGHAT, FQDESV (reference sequence). This CDR3 has 13 residues. The CDR3 DNA reads as TGTGCCAGCAGCTTAGCATACAGCACTGAAGCTTTCTTT. This gives the protein CASSLAYSTEAFF.

The V gene is TRBV7-9, the J gene TRBJ2-5, with D unclear. Trimming removed 4 bases at V and 5 bases at J, with 11 bases between. This CDR3 is built from 13 residues. The V gene's germline CDR1 is SEHNR and CDR2 FQNEAQ (reference sequence). The CDR3 is CASSSVGWETQYF. In nucleotides, the CDR3 is TGTGCCAGCAGCTCCGTCGGGTGGGAGACCCAGTACTTC.

The chain employs TRBV7-9 and TRBJ2-2; 10 positions agree with TRBD1. Unmatched junction bases numbered 12, after V lost 1 base and J lost 7 bases. CDR1 SEHNR and CDR2 FQNEAQ come from the germline V gene (reference sequence). The CDR3 length is 18 residues. The DNA of the CDR3 is TGTGCCAGCAGCTTAGGGATTGGACAGGGGGAATATATCGGGGAGCTGTTTTTT. As protein: CASSLGIGQGEYIGELFF.

The V call is TRBV11-3, the J call TRBJ2-1; 8 bases align to TRBD2. J was trimmed by 0 bases and V by 4 bases; bases with no gene match: 14. The CDR3 sequence is 19 residues long. Germline V lookup: CDR1 SGHNT, CDR2 YENEEA. The CDR3 sequence: CASSSSRRGAYSSYNEQFF. The CDR3 DNA is TGTGCCAGCAGCTCAAGTCGGCGGGGGGCTTACAGCTCCTACAATGAGCAGTTCTTC.

V gene TRBV19 combines with J gene TRBJ1-2, with unresolved D. The germline V gene has CDR1 LNHDA and CDR2 SQIVND (reference sequence). The CDR3 loop spans 13 amino acids. Trimming removed 1 base from V and 4 bases from J, with 7 bases in between. The CDR3 region is CASSIGSSYGYTF. CDR3 DNA: TGTGCCAGTAGTATAGGGTCCAGCTATGGCTACACCTTC.

The CDR3 region is CASAPGTGFAYEQYF. CDR3 coding DNA: TGTGCCAGCGCACCCGGGACAGGGTTTGCCTACGAGCAGTACTTC. The chain joins TRBV27 to TRBJ2-7, with 9 bases aligning to TRBD1. The germline CDR1 and CDR2 sequences are MNHEY and SMNVEV (reference sequence). The CDR3 loop spans 15 amino acids. V dropped 8 bases and J dropped 2; count of bases not matched to a gene: 10.

The chain uses TRBV5-1 and TRBJ1-2; 7 nucleotides align to TRBD1. V gave up 5 bases and J gave up 3 bases; unmatched junction bases: 10. The CDR3 has 15 amino acids. Looked up from germline, CDR1 is SGHRS and CDR2 is YFSETQ. As DNA, the CDR3 is TGCGCCAGCAGTGAAATGACAGGGAACTACTATGGCTACACCTTC. Residues: CASSEMTGNYYGYTF. The full variable domain, with the rest looked up from reference TRBV5-1 and TRBJ1-2, is KAGVTQTPRYLIKTRGQQVTLSCSPISGHRSVSWYQQTPGQGLQFLFEYFSETQRNKGNFPGRFSGRQFSNSRSEMNVSTLELGDSALYLCASSEMTGNYYGYTFGSGTRLTVV.

CDR3 loop: CASSVELAGGSETQYF. The CDR3 DNA reads as TGTGCCAGCAGCGTGGAGTTAGCGGGGGGGTCAGAGACCCAGTACTTC. The rearrangement links TRBV9 to TRBJ2-5; 11 positions match TRBD2. This CDR3 has 16 amino acids. Germline CDR1 reads SGDLS; CDR2 reads YYNGEE. V was pared by 2 bases and J by 4 bases, with 7 bases of the junction left unmatched.

The chain uses TRBV7-9 and TRBJ2-2; TRBD2 agrees at 8 bases. With V trimmed by 5 bases and J by 2 bases, 7 bases remained unmatched. The CDR3 length is 16 residues. The V gene's germline CDR1 is SEHNR and CDR2 FQNEAQ (reference sequence). The CDR3 DNA sequence: TGTGCCAGCAGCCCGCCGACTAGCGTCAACACCGGGGAGCTGTTTTTT. It encodes CASSPPTSVNTGELFF.

The CDR3 DNA reads TGCGCCAGCAGCTTGTCTAGCGGGGGCTACGAGCAGTACTTC. Protein: CASSLSSGGYEQYF. V and J are TRBV5-1 and TRBJ2-7; 10 bases map to TRBD2. V shed 1 base and J 3 bases; nucleotides not matched to a gene: 1. The germline V gene encodes CDR1 SGHRS and CDR2 YFSETQ. The CDR3 covers 14 residues.

J is TRBJ2-7 and V is TRBV5-5; maybe TRBD2 (5 bases). Germline CDR1 and CDR2: SGHKS and YYEKEE (reference sequence). The CDR3 totals 12 residues. V dropped 0 bases and J dropped 4 bases, with 5 bases sitting between them. CDR3 nucleotide sequence: TGTGCCAGCAGCTTGGGAGGGTACGAGCAGTACTTC. Translated, it gives CASSLGGYEQYF.